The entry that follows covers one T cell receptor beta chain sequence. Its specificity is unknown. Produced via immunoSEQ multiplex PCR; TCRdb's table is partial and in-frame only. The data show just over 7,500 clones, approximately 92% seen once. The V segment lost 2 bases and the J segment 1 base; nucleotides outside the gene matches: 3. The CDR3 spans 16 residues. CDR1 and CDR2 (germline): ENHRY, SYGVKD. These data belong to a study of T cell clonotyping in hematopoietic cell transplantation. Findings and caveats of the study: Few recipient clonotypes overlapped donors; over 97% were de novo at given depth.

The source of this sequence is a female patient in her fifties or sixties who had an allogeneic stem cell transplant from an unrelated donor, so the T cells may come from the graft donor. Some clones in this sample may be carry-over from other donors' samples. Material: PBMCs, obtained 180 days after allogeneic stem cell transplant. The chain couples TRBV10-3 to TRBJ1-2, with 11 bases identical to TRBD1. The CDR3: CAISERGQGGNYGYTF. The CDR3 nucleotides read TGTGCCATCAGTGAGCGGGGACAGGGGGGTAACTATGGCTACACCTTC.